This T cell receptor (beta chain) was recorded in a study of T cell responses to AZD1222 COVID-19 vaccine. Findings and caveats of the study: Targeting of unmutated variant regions was reportedly seen in nearly half of spike-specific TCRs. The sample set comprised mostly white British donors with more females, and clonal diversity was possibly underestimated. Elevations in Spike-specific TCR breadth and depth followed administration of two AZD1222 doses. None of the repertoires were sampled until the peak T cell response had passed.

TCRdb's copy holds only in-frame clones and misses some; the assay was immunoSEQ multiplex PCR. Among about 120,000 clones listed, around 86% were seen once. Trimming left V 2 bases short and J 3 bases short, with 17 bases between. This CDR3 is built from 18 residues. In germline, CDR1 is MGHDK, CDR2 SYGVNS. With respect to this clone: Its matching antigen is unknown.

The V gene is TRBV25-1, the J gene TRBJ1-6, with TRBD1 as a possible D gene (5 bases). The clonotype was recovered from an adult in good health. This specimen was peripheral blood, taken on day 0 of AZD1222 vaccination. The CDR3 bases are TGTGCCAGCAGTGAAAACCCTATTCGGGGGGGCTATAATTCACCCCTCCACTTT. It encodes CASSENPIRGGYNSPLHF.